A selection of T cell receptor beta chains follows, all from one sample in a study of shared clonotypes between healthy human individuals. Clones were read by immunoSEQ multiplex PCR, and TCRdb kept only the in-frame ones, dropping some. The sample includes over a million clones, roughly 96% of them seen just once. Source material: naive CD4+ T cells sorted from blood. These TCRs come from a man aged 25-45 years in good health. CDR3s include the opening cysteine and the closing phenylalanine or tryptophan. The D gene is left open where the match is weak. Clone sizes are given selectively: once, few, many, or a class where the clone is expanded.

D | J | V | size | DNA | CDR3
TRBD2 | TRBJ2-1 | TRBV9 | - | TGTGCCAGCAGCGTAGCCCGCGGGGGATTAAGGGATGAGCAGTTCTTC | CASSVARGGLRDEQFF
TRBD2 | TRBJ2-3 | TRBV5-1 | - | TGCGCCAGCAGCCCTGGACTAGCTGTTAGCACAGATACGCAGTATTTT | CASSPGLAVSTDTQYF
TRBD2 | TRBJ2-7 | TRBV18 | - | TGTGCCAGCTCCGGGACTAGCTCCTACGAGCAGTACTTC | CASSGTSSYEQYF
- | TRBJ1-4 | TRBV7-9 | - | TGTGCCAGCAGCTTCCTACGTGGAACTAATGAAAAACTGTTTTTT | CASSFLRGTNEKLFF
- | TRBJ1-1 | TRBV6-6 | - | TGTGCCAGCAGTTACTCTGGCTCGCGGCACATTGAAGCTTTCTTT | CASSYSGSRHIEAFF
- | TRBJ1-1 | TRBV14 | - | TGTGCCAGCAGCCAAGATCTTTTGGCGAACACTGAAGCTTTCTTT | CASSQDLLANTEAFF
- | TRBJ2-5 | TRBV5-4 | - | TGTGCCAGCAGCTTGGCAGGAGGCCGCCAAGAGACCCAGTACTTC | CASSLAGGRQETQYF
- | TRBJ1-1 | TRBV7-3 | - | TGTGCCAGCAGCTCTTCGCCCATGAACACTGAAGCTTTCTTT | CASSSSPMNTEAFF
- | TRBJ1-1 | TRBV2 | - | TGTGCCAGCAGTGAATCAGGGAGGGACCAAGCTTTCTTT | CASSESGRDQAFF
- | TRBJ2-5 | TRBV7-2 | once | TGTGCCAGCAGTTCCGCCGGACTCCAAGAGACCCAGTACTTC | CASSSAGLQETQYF
- | TRBJ2-5 | TRBV19 | - | TGTGCCAGCCCGGACACGCTAGGGGCCCAGTACTTC | CASPDTLGAQYF
TRBD2 | TRBJ2-5 | TRBV6-1 | - | TGTGCCAGTGGGACTAGCCGTGAGACCCAGTACTTC | CASGTSRETQYF
TRBD1 | TRBJ1-5 | TRBV18 | - | TGTGCCAGCTCACCACGGACAGGGAGCAATCAGCCCCAGCATTTT | CASSPRTGSNQPQHF
TRBD2 | TRBJ2-2 | TRBV28 | - | TGTGCCAGCAGTCCCGGGACTAGCGGGAGGGTGAACACCGGGGAGCTGTTTTTT | CASSPGTSGRVNTGELFF
- | TRBJ2-1 | TRBV27 | - | TGTGCCAGCAGTTCGATTTACAGGGGCGGGAACAATGAGCAGTTCTTC | CASSSIYRGGNNEQFF
- | TRBJ2-1 | TRBV28 | - | TGTGCCAGCAGCCTGGGGTTTTCCTACAATGAGCAGTTCTTC | CASSLGFSYNEQFF
- | TRBJ2-1 | TRBV28 | - | TGTGCCAGCAGACCGGGCCTCTACAATGAGCAGTTCTTC | CASRPGLYNEQFF